A single sample gave rise to the 23 T cell receptor beta chains below, sequenced in a study of blood T cell repertoires in COVID-19. The repertoire was sequenced with immunoSEQ multiplex PCR; TCRdb's copy has only in-frame clones and lacks some. The data show about 150,000 clones, with 65% to 90% seen just once and 9% to 13% held by the top ten. The sample consisted of peripheral blood. The receptors were gathered from a woman between 55 and 75 years old with COVID-19, enrolled during active disease.

The chain has TRBV4-2 and TRBJ1-6, with TRBD1 as a possible D gene (6 bases). Germline assignment: CDR1 LGHNA and CDR2 YNFKEQ. The V end was cut by 5 bases, the J end by 3 bases, with 11 bases between. The CDR3 runs 15 residues. The CDR3 DNA sequence: TGTGCCAGCAGCTCAGGGGTTATCTATAATTCACCCCTCCACTTT. This codes for CASSSGVIYNSPLHF.

The rearrangement links TRBV7-2 to TRBJ1-2; TRBD1 aligns across 8 bases. Germline V gene sequence: CDR1 SGHTA, CDR2 FQGNSA. The CDR3 loop spans 15 amino acids. V lost 2 bases to trimming and J lost 3 bases; unmatched junction nucleotides: 5. The CDR3 nucleotides read TGTGCCAGCAGCTTAACCTCAGGGGGCGACTATGGCTACACCTTC. This translates into CASSLTSGGDYGYTF. Combining the CDR3 with reference TRBV7-2 and TRBJ1-2 gives the whole variable domain GAGVSQSPSNKVTEKGKDVELRCDPISGHTALYWYRQSLGQGLEFLIYFQGNSAPDKSGLPSDRFSAERTGGSVSTLTIQRTQQEDSAVYLCASSLTSGGDYGYTFGSGTRLTVV.

The gene calls are TRBV25-1 and TRBJ1-1; no clear D. CDR3 length: 15 residues. Trimming stripped 6 bases from V and 6 bases from J, with 20 bases between. In germline, CDR1 is MGHDK, CDR2 SYGVNS. This CDR3 is CASSDRRLKGAEAFF. CDR3 coding DNA: TGTGCCAGCAGCGATAGAAGACTAAAGGGCGCTGAAGCTTTCTTT.

V usage is TRBV5-6 and J usage is TRBJ1-2; 9 bases fit TRBD1. This CDR3 is built from 14 residues. Germline V gives CDR1 SGHDT, CDR2 YYEEEE. V lost 0 bases to trimming and J lost 7 bases; unmatched junction nucleotides: 4. As DNA, the CDR3 is TGTGCCAGCAGCTTGGCTGGGACAGGGCTTGGCTACACCTTC. Protein product: CASSLAGTGLGYTF.

V usage is TRBV6-5 and J usage is TRBJ1-1; TRBD1 agrees at 12 bases. The germline V gene encodes CDR1 MNHEY and CDR2 SVGAGI. V lost 6 bases and J lost 0; bases outside the gene matches: 2. The CDR3 extends over 15 amino acids. This CDR3 is CASRGQGAMNTEAFF. The CDR3 DNA sequence: TGTGCCAGCAGGGGACAGGGGGCTATGAACACTGAAGCTTTCTTT.

The chain combines TRBV4-1 with TRBJ2-3; D gene ambiguous. The length of the CDR3 is 19 residues. V was pared by 2 bases and J by 0 bases, with 21 bases between. Germline loops: CDR1 MGHRA, CDR2 YSYEKL. The CDR3 nucleotides read TGCGCCAGCAGCCAACATCCCCTACTCCCCCGTCCCAGCACAGATACGCAGTATTTT. It codes for CASSQHPLLPRPSTDTQYF.

The chain has TRBV5-1 and TRBJ1-1; a weak D match, TRBD1 (5 bases). CDR3 length: 16 residues. Germline values: CDR1 SGHRS, CDR2 YFSETQ. V shed 1 base and J shed 5 bases, with 18 bases lying between them. The CDR3 nucleotides read TGCGCCAGCAGCTTGAGGGCAAACCAAAAGGGGACTGAAGCTTTCTTT. Translated: CASSLRANQKGTEAFF.

This chain connects TRBV7-3 to TRBJ2-1; 12 bases match TRBD2. Trimming took 5 bases from V and 9 from J; bases not matched to a gene: 11. This CDR3 contains 16 residues. Per the germline V gene, CDR1 is SGHTA and CDR2 is FQGTGA. CDR3 protein: CASSHTTSGRHGEQFF. The CDR3 nucleotides are TGTGCCAGCAGCCACACGACTAGCGGGAGACACGGTGAGCAGTTCTTC. Variable domain in full (rest from reference TRBV7-3 and TRBJ2-1): GAGVSQTPSNKVTEKGKYVELRCDPISGHTALYWYRQSLGQGPEFLIYFQGTGAADDSGLPNDRFFAVRPEGSVSTLKIQRTERGDSAVYLCASSHTTSGRHGEQFFGPGTRLTVL.

The rearrangement joins TRBV28 to TRBJ1-1; 8 positions agree with TRBD1. V lost 5 bases and J lost 1; bases outside the gene matches: 6. The CDR3 has 15 amino acids. Looked up from germline, CDR1 is MDHEN and CDR2 is SYDVKM. The DNA of the CDR3 is TGTGCCAGCAGTCTGCGGACAGGGAAGAACACTGAAGCTTTCTTT. Translation: CASSLRTGKNTEAFF.

This chain links TRBV7-8 with TRBJ2-3, with TRBD2 identical over 11 bases. The CDR3 has 18 residues. CDR1 SGHVS and CDR2 FQNEAQ come from the germline V gene. Trimming at V came to 5 bases and at J to 4 bases, leaving 14 bases not matched to a gene. The CDR3 loop is CASSHISLLAGEADTQYF. The CDR3 nucleotides read TGTGCCAGCAGCCACATCTCCCTACTAGCGGGAGAGGCAGATACGCAGTATTTT.

The chain couples TRBV19 to TRBJ2-2; a possible D gene is TRBD1 (6 bases). Between the trimmed V and J ends, which lost 6 bases and 5 bases, there was a span of 13 bases. The CDR3 has 14 residues. The germline V gene encodes CDR1 LNHDA and CDR2 SQIVND (reference sequence). The CDR3 sequence is CASSKDRWTGELFF. CDR3 sequence (DNA): TGTGCCAGTAGCAAAGACAGGTGGACCGGGGAGCTGTTTTTT.

This clone was recorded once. At one end, the junction sequence differs from germline, possibly due to a read error. The chain combines TRBV18 with TRBJ1-2, with TRBD1 matching 11 bases. The CDR3 is 15 residues long. Germline CDR1 KGHSH, CDR2 LQKENI. CDR3 sequence reads: CASSPGQGALYGYTF. The CDR3 DNA reads as TGTGCCAGCTCACCAGGACAGGGGGCCCTCTATGGCTACACCTTT. Complete variable domain (other parts from reference TRBV18 and TRBJ1-2): NAGVMQNPRHLVRRRGQEARLRCSPMKGHSHVYWYRQLPEEGLKFMVYLQKENIIDESGMPKERFSAEFPKEGPSILRIQQVVRGDSAAYFCASSPGQGALYGYTFGSGTRLTVV.

The chain is built from TRBV5-1 and TRBJ1-1; no reliable D call. The CDR3 has 14 residues. The germline V gene encodes CDR1 SGHRS and CDR2 YFSETQ. Trimming stripped 0 bases from V and 1 base from J, with 7 bases between. The CDR3 nucleotides are TGCGCCAGCAGCTTGGGGCCAGGGAACACTGAAGCTTTCTTT. Residues: CASSLGPGNTEAFF.

In DNA, the CDR3 is TGTGCCACCAGTGGAAGGCAGGCAGGGGGCAACTACGAGCAGTACTTC. This sequence encodes CATSGRQAGGNYEQYF. The J gene is TRBJ2-7, the V gene TRBV24-1; 8 positions agree with TRBD1. V was pared by 5 bases and J by 3 bases, with 11 bases of the junction left unmatched. Per germline, CDR1 KGHDR and CDR2 SFDVKD. This CDR3 comprises 16 residues.

The chain couples TRBV5-1 to TRBJ1-1; unclear D gene. V was trimmed by 8 bases and J by 0 bases, leaving 17 bases between them. Germline V gene data show CDR1 as SGHRS and CDR2 as YFSETQ. This CDR3 spans 15 amino acids. DNA for the CDR3: TGCGCCAGTACGGAGGAGGTTACTTTGAACACTGAAGCTTTCTTT. It specifies CASTEEVTLNTEAFF. Combining the CDR3 with reference TRBV5-1 and TRBJ1-1 gives the whole variable domain KAGVTQTPRYLIKTRGQQVTLSCSPISGHRSVSWYQQTPGQGLQFLFEYFSETQRNKGNFPGRFSGRQFSNSRSEMNVSTLELGDSALYLCASTEEVTLNTEAFFGQGTRLTVV.

V and J are TRBV5-1 and TRBJ2-5; no clear D gene. Germline V gene sequence: CDR1 SGHRS, CDR2 YFSETQ. The CDR3 sequence is 13 residues long. With 2 bases removed from V and 2 bases from J, the gap between germline ends came to 7 bases. The CDR3 protein is CASSFRVQETQYF. Written as DNA, the CDR3 is TGCGCCAGCAGCTTCCGGGTACAAGAGACCCAGTACTTC.

V usage is TRBV2 and J usage is TRBJ2-2, with a possible D match to TRBD2 (6 bases). The CDR3 has 15 amino acids. The V end lost 3 bases, the J end lost 3 bases, and 11 bases lay between the germline ends. Per the germline V gene, CDR1 is SNHLY and CDR2 is FYNNEI. CDR3 sequence: CASSDGRRDTGELFF. The DNA for the CDR3 is TGTGCCAGCAGTGATGGAAGGAGGGACACCGGGGAGCTGTTTTTT.

The rearrangement joins TRBV18 to TRBJ2-3; 11 positions match TRBD2. Per the germline V gene, CDR1 is KGHSH and CDR2 is LQKENI. J lost 1 base, V lost 3 bases, and 3 bases had no gene match. The CDR3 covers 16 residues. The CDR3 DNA follows: TGTGCCAGCTCACCCCCACTAGCGGGGGGCACAGATACGCAGTATTTT. Protein: CASSPPLAGGTDTQYF.

The rearrangement uses TRBV2 and TRBJ1-6; D perhaps matches TRBD1 (5 bases). Germline V gene lookup returns CDR1 SNHLY and CDR2 FYNNEI. The CDR3 runs to 15 residues. The V and J ends lost 2 bases and 10 bases respectively, with 15 bases between them. CDR3 coding DNA: TGTGCCAGCAGTGAAAGGGAAGGGGTAGGGTCACCCCTCCACTTT. Its protein product is CASSEREGVGSPLHF.

This chain links TRBV6-6 with TRBJ1-3, with a weak D call TRBD1 (6 bases). The V gene's germline CDR1 is MNHNY and CDR2 SVGAGI (reference sequence). The length of the CDR3 is 16 residues. Trimming shortened V by 5 bases and J by 0 bases, and 14 bases separated the two germline ends. The CDR3: CASSGGGGGSGNTIYF. DNA for the CDR3: TGTGCCAGCAGTGGTGGGGGCGGGGGCTCTGGAAACACCATATATTTT.

V gene TRBV11-2 combines with J gene TRBJ2-5; 14 bases align to TRBD2. J was trimmed by 5 bases and V by 3 bases; bases with no gene match: 5. The CDR3 consists of 16 residues. Germline CDR1 SGHAT, CDR2 FQNNGV. The CDR3 loop is CASSFRGLAGAETQYF. CDR3 coding DNA: TGTGCCAGCAGCTTTAGGGGACTAGCGGGGGCGGAGACCCAGTACTTC.

V gene TRBV3-1 (or the pseudogene TRBV3-2) combines with J gene TRBJ1-6, with 7 bases that match TRBD1. This CDR3 is 17 amino acids long. Germline values: CDR1 LGHDT, CDR2 YNNKEL (reference sequence). V lost 1 base, J lost 6 bases, and 9 bases stayed unmatched. The CDR3, as DNA: TGTGCCAGCAGCCAAGTCGTACACCGACAGGGTAATTCACCCCTCCACTTT. It specifies CASSQVVHRQGNSPLHF.

This chain links TRBV6-4 with TRBJ1-2, with D tentatively TRBD1 (5 bases). The CDR3 contains 13 residues. Trimming took 3 bases from V and 7 from J, leaving 12 bases between them. CDR1 MRHNA and CDR2 SNTAGT come from the germline V gene. The CDR3 loop is CASSEVVGAGYTF. CDR3 coding DNA: TGTGCCAGCAGTGAGGTGGTTGGGGCTGGCTACACCTTC.